This T cell receptor beta chain was obtained from a study of T-cell memory formation after mild COVID-19 (dated by TCRdb to the early 2020s). At the level of the whole study: TCR sequence clusters from the two donors were largely donor specific. Longitudinal TCRalpha and TCRbeta repertoire sequencing tracked T-cell clones expanding and contracting after mild COVID-19 in a couple of donors. Two young, previously healthy adult volunteers, one female and one male, were included in the cohort. The research as a whole found: Balanced CD4/CD8 phenotypes were observed for clones contracting from day 15 to 85, whereas a bias towards CD4+ was observed for a second wave of clones expanding from day 15 to 37. SARS-CoV-2 specificity was not confirmed for the second-wave clones peaking on day 37. Only a couple of mild cases were covered by the study, and larger cohorts that include severe cases with pre-infection samples were considered necessary. Some responding clones were detected in pre-infection memory, which suggested that pre-existing cross-reactive memory T cells had joined the SARS-CoV-2 response. Contracting CD4+ clones appeared mostly in the CM and EM memory subsets, whereas CD8+ clones were enriched in EMRA.

V is clipped by 6 bases and J by 0 bases, and the sequence between their germline boundaries is 12 bases long. From its cysteine to its valine, the CDR3 spans 14 amino acids. The read is trimmed to its CDR3 DNA, 42 bases read in frame from base 1. CDR1 and CDR2, per the germline V gene, are ENHRY and SYGVKD. Ficoll-Paque density gradient centrifugation was used to isolate PBMCs. Only a few counts were recorded for this clonotype. Its cognate antigen has yet to be identified. One base away there is no much larger clone; base qualities are not given. TCRdb records Illumina NovaSeq 6000 as the sequencer. Using 5'RACE with constant-segment primers, TCRalpha and TCRbeta cDNA libraries were constructed, with sample barcodes and unique molecular identifiers added in the process. RNA was extracted from every sample with Trizol reagent. Libraries were amplified in two PCR steps, with a second sample barcode and Illumina TruSeq adapters added in the second step. Sequencing of libraries was performed on an Illumina NovaSeq with 2 x 150 bp paired-end reads. The original pipeline was this. Demultiplexing of reads and collapsing into UMI-guided consensus sequences were performed with migec v1.2.7. Using mixcr v2.1.11, UMI consensuses were aligned to TRA and TRB V and J templates and then assembled into clonotypes. A clonotype was counted as expanded or contracted only when both edgeR and NoisET called the clonotype significant, with the noise models trained on biological replicates. For edgeR calls, a false discovery rate-adjusted p below 0.01 and a log2 fold-change threshold of 1 were applied. PCA with hierarchical clustering of max-normalized trajectories of the 1000 most abundant clonotypes was used as exploratory dynamics analysis. Separately sequenced CD4+ and CD8+ repertoires were used to assign a CD4 or CD8 phenotype to each responding clone. TCRdb reprocessing: public reads trimmed at Q25 with fastp, clones called with MiXCR, in-frame beta chains kept. Rows matching on CDR3 protein sequence are summarized as one entry with the most common DNA and genes. TCRdb's processing, not the authors', yielded these V and J calls. This sample holds about 270,000 distinct CDR3 sequences; 16% were observed only once. The top ten clones comprise about 23% of the sample.

The sequence was obtained from a man aged 18 to 29 who had mild COVID-19 (a few samples of this study predate the infection). The sample titles of this study are shuffled in the database, so cell type and time point are left out; the donor was told from shared clones. Input material: PBMCs or a T cell subset sorted from them (not recorded which). Rearrangement joined TRBV10-3 to TRBJ2-7; the D gene is perhaps TRBD1, from 6 matching bases. The CDR3 protein sequence reads: CAIRARTVSYEQYV. In nucleotide form, the sequence is TGTGCCATCAGGGCCCGGACAGTCTCCTACGAGCAGTACGTC.